The clone carrying this TCR beta chain was seen a single time. The antigen remains undetermined. After removal of 5 bases from V and 1 base from J, the junction contained 20 bases not matched to a gene. The CDR3 loop spans 19 amino acids. CDR1 is MDHEN, CDR2 SYDVKM, per germline. This record belongs to a study of response to subunit inactivated influenza vaccine. Study conclusions and caveats: Each seasonal flu vaccination may recruit only limited new T cells, authors suggested.

TCRdb redid the calling of the RT-PCR reads with MiXCR, one entry per CDR3 protein. The sample lists about 500,000 distinct CDR3 sequences; approximately 17% were seen once. This chain links TRBV28 with TRBJ2-7, with 7 bases aligning to TRBD1. The TCR comes from a man aged 45-69 years who received an inactivated influenza vaccine. This material consisted of CD4+ T cells sorted from PBMCs, taken roughly 24 months after vaccination. CDR3 protein: CASSAQTRTGSSLSYEQYF. The CDR3 DNA is TGTGCCAGCAGTGCTCAGACACGGACAGGAAGCTCTTTATCCTACGAGCAGTACTTC.